This T cell receptor (beta chain) was documented in a study of beta chain features in type 1 diabetes. Whole-study results and caveats: cDNA-based reads could over-represent cells with high TCR expression.

The J segment lost 1 base and the V segment lost 1 base, leaving 3 bases of the junction unmatched. Germline CDR1 GTSNPN, CDR2 SVGIG (reference sequence). The length of the CDR3 is 16 residues. This clone was recorded a few times. What it binds is unknown. Expressed TCRB transcripts were sequenced, since all the RNA that had been isolated was reverse transcribed. Sequencing was performed with immunoSEQ multiplex PCR; in TCRdb, only in-frame clones are kept and a portion is missing. Among hundreds of thousands of clones, over 25% were seen once, and the ten largest hold 0.05% to 0.065%. Sequencing was performed on naive CD4+ T cells from blood. V and J are TRBV30 and TRBJ2-5; 13 positions agree with TRBD2. The sequence was collected from a man aged 18 to 30 in good health. The CDR3 DNA reads as TGTGCCTGGAGTGAACTAGCGGGAGGGAGCCAAGAGACCCAGTACTTC. Encoded protein: CAWSELAGGSQETQYF.